This TCR beta chain was recorded in a study of pediatric ulcerative colitis. About this clone: What it binds is unknown.

Produced via immunoSEQ multiplex PCR; TCRdb's table is partial and in-frame only. The sample lists roughly 17,000 clones, about 76% seen once, with approximately 3.6% in the top ten. Study-wide results and caveats: Repertoires came from total lymphocyte DNA, not specific subsets. Substantially fewer templates came from two patients' blood samples. Rectal repertoires separated controls, mild-moderate and acute severe colitis.

During colonoscopy, one to two rectal pinch biopsies were collected. This TCR came from a girl aged 10-17 years with moderate ulcerative colitis. Sequencing used gut tissue.

DNA of the CDR3: TGTGCCAGCAGCTTAGGGTCAGGGGCCGGACTCTCGGAGACCCAGTACTTC. Amino acids: CASSLGSGAGLSETQYF. This chain links TRBV11-3 with TRBJ2-5; TRBD1 might be the D (6 bases). With 1 base removed from V and 5 bases from J, the gap between germline ends came to 20 bases. The CDR3 is 17 residues long. Germline values: CDR1 SGHNT, CDR2 YENEEA. The full variable domain, rest sourced from reference TRBV11-3 and TRBJ2-5, is EAGVVQSPRYKIIEKKQPVAFWCNPISGHNTLYWYLQNLGQGPELLIRYENEEAVDDSQLPKDRFSAERLKGVDSTLKIQPAELGDSAVYLCASSLGSGAGLSETQYFGPGTRLLVL.